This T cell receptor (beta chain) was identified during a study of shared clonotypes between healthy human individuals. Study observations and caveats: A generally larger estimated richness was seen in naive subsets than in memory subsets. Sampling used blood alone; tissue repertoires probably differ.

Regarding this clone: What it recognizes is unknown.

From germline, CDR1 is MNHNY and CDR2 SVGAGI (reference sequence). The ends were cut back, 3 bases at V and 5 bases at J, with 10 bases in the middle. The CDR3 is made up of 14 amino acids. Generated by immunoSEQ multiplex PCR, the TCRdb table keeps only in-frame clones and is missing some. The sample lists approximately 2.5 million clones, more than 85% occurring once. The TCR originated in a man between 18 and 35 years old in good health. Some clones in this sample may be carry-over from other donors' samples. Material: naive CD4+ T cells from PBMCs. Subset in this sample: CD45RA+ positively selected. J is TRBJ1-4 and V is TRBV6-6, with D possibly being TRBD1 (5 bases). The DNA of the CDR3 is TGTGCCAGCAGTTATTTGGGGGAAAATGAAAAACTGTTTTTT. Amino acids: CASSYLGENEKLFF.